This T cell receptor beta chain was sequenced during a study of blood T cells in healthy people across ages. Study-wide points: No one knew whether donors had CMV, which possibly confounded expanded clonotype changes.

Germline CDR1 and CDR2: SGHNT and YYREEE (reference sequence). This CDR3 contains 16 residues. Trimming removed 4 bases from V and 6 bases from J, with 17 bases in between. Through a sample-barcoded 5' primer and a J-beta primer mix, a second PCR was run for roughly 7 to 11 cycles. TCRdb reprocessed the 5' RACE reads via MiXCR and lists one record per CDR3 protein. Among roughly 800,000 distinct CDR3 sequences listed, 25% to 30% were seen once. Per sample, a minimum of 7 million PBMCs were isolated. Details on this clonotype: Its specificity is not known.

The data were also submitted as part of a second study, on T cells of mothers and their children. That paper adds: Each 15 ul cDNA reaction used roughly 1.6 ug RNA; all RNA was used. There was no detection of any persistent microchimeric T cell clones.

The V gene is TRBV5-4, the J gene TRBJ2-6, with D possibly called TRBD1 or TRBD2 (5 bases each). Specimen: blood. This TCR derives from a boy younger than 18 in good health. CDR3 region: CASSPTGGAVANVLTF. CDR3 DNA: TGTGCCAGCAGCCCGACTGGGGGTGCTGTGGCCAACGTCCTGACTTTC.